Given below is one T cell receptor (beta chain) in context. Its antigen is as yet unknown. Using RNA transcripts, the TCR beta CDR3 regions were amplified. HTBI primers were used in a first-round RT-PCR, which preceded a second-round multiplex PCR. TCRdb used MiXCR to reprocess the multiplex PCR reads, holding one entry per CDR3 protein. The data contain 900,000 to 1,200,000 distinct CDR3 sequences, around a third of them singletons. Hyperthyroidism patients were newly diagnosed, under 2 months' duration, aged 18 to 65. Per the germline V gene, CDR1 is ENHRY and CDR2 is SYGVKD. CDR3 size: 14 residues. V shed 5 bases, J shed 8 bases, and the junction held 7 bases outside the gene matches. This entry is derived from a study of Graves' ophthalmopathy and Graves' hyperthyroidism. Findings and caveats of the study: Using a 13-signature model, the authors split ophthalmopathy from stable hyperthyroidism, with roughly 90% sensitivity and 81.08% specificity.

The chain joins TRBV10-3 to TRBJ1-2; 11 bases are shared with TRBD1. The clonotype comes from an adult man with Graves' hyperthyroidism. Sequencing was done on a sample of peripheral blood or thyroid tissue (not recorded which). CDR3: CAISTTDRGRGYTF. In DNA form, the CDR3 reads TGTGCCATCAGTACGACGGACAGGGGGCGAGGCTACACCTTC.